The 22 T cell receptor beta chains listed next were all sequenced from one sample in a study of technical replicates of blood from several donors. Sequenced by immunoSEQ multiplex PCR; TCRdb stores in-frame clones only, minus some. This table holds around 58,000 clones, approximately 90% found once. Input material: PBMCs. Receptors were obtained from a human donor in good health. Some clones in this sample may be carry-over from other donors' samples.

V usage is TRBV5-4 and J usage is TRBJ1-2, with unresolved D. The V end lost 4 bases, the J end lost 6 bases, and 25 bases lay between the germline ends. CDR1 and CDR2 from the germline V gene are SGHNT and YYREEE (reference sequence). This CDR3 spans 17 amino acids. Written as DNA, the CDR3 is TGTGCCAGCAGCGGCCTCAGCTACGGGGAGGAGTTGAATGGCTACACCTTC. Translated: CASSGLSYGEELNGYTF.

V is TRBV29-1 and J is TRBJ2-7; TRBD1 aligns across 7 bases. V shed 7 bases and J 3 bases; nucleotides not matched to a gene: 6. The germline V gene has CDR1 SQVTM and CDR2 ANQGSEA. The CDR3 runs 12 residues. CDR3 DNA: TGCAGCGCTGGGGACAGAATCTACGAGCAGTACTTC. It specifies CSAGDRIYEQYF.

The J gene is TRBJ2-2, the V gene TRBV5-1; D is possibly TRBD2 (6 bases). The V gene lost 4 bases and the J gene lost 1 base, with 14 bases spanning the gap. Germline V gives CDR1 SGHRS, CDR2 YFSETQ. CDR3 length: 16 amino acids. This CDR3 reads CASSPYLGLNTGELFF. The CDR3 DNA follows: TGCGCCAGCAGCCCCTACTTGGGACTGAACACCGGGGAGCTGTTTTTT.

The genes are TRBV10-3 and TRBJ2-7; 9 bases align to TRBD1. Losses at the gene ends were 0 bases for V and 6 bases for J; bases not matched to a gene: 9. This CDR3 comprises 16 residues. Germline V gene sequence: CDR1 ENHRY, CDR2 SYGVKD. CDR3 region: CAISESNAGTGSEQYF. CDR3 bases: TGTGCCATCAGTGAGTCGAATGCCGGGACAGGGTCCGAGCAGTACTTC.

The rearrangement links TRBV7-9 to TRBJ1-1, with TRBD1 as a possible D gene (6 bases). Germline assignment: CDR1 SEHNR and CDR2 FQNEAQ (reference sequence). The CDR3 is made up of 14 amino acids. Trimming shortened V by 7 bases and J by 4 bases, and 16 bases separated the two germline ends. The CDR3 loop is CASMQKGGGTEAFF. In DNA form, the CDR3 reads TGTGCCAGCATGCAGAAAGGGGGGGGCACTGAAGCTTTCTTT.

The rearrangement uses TRBV2 and TRBJ2-7; D is ambiguous. Germline V gene sequence: CDR1 SNHLY, CDR2 FYNNEI. Trimming took off 5 bases at V and 8 bases at J, with 16 bases between the two ends. The CDR3 spans 13 residues. The CDR3 coding sequence is TGTGCCAGCAGTCCCTCGTTTCGTGACAAGCAGTACTTC. Translation gives CASSPSFRDKQYF.

The chain joins TRBV15 to TRBJ1-1, with D uncertain. Trimming removed 0 bases from V and 6 bases from J, with 20 bases in between. Germline V gene data show CDR1 as LNHNV and CDR2 as YYDKDF (reference sequence). The CDR3 runs 17 residues. The CDR3 protein is CATSRDKNRALSSEAFF. CDR3 bases: TGTGCCACCAGCAGAGATAAAAACCGCGCTCTTAGCTCTGAAGCTTTCTTT.

The chain is built from TRBV13 and TRBJ1-6; TRBD1 agrees at 10 bases. Germline values: CDR1 PRHDT, CDR2 FYEKMQ (reference sequence). This CDR3 spans 16 amino acids. With 4 bases clipped from V and 6 bases from J, the junction kept 6 bases outside the gene matches. The CDR3: CASSSHRTGGNSPLHF. For the CDR3, the DNA is TGTGCCAGCAGCTCCCACAGGACAGGGGGTAATTCACCCCTCCACTTT.

This clone was recorded once. The genes are TRBV27 and TRBJ1-4; 10 nucleotides align to TRBD1. Germline-derived CDR1 and CDR2 are MNHEY and SMNVEV (reference sequence). The CDR3 extends over 14 amino acids. After removal of 2 bases from V and 7 bases from J, the junction contained 1 base not matched to a gene. CDR3 protein: CASSLRTGGEKLFF. The CDR3 region has the DNA TGTGCCAGCAGTTTAAGGACAGGGGGTGAAAAACTGTTTTTT.

This chain links TRBV2 with TRBJ2-7; tentative D call: TRBD1 (7 bases). The CDR3 is made up of 14 amino acids. V dropped 6 bases and J dropped 7 bases, with 19 bases sitting between them. Germline-derived CDR1 and CDR2 are SNHLY and FYNNEI. The CDR3 loop is CASRRRGTDLEQYF. CDR3 sequence (DNA): TGTGCCAGCAGACGGCGCGGGACAGACTTAGAGCAGTACTTC.

The chain links TRBV5-4 to TRBJ1-2; perhaps TRBD1 as D (5 bases). CDR1 is SGHNT and CDR2 is YYREEE in the germline V gene (reference sequence). V was trimmed by 5 bases and J by 0 bases, leaving 8 bases between them. The CDR3 spans 13 residues. The CDR3 spells CASRAGTNYGYTF. The CDR3 DNA sequence: TGTGCCAGCAGGGCAGGGACTAACTATGGCTACACCTTC.

The chain has TRBV5-1 and TRBJ2-7; 10 bases are shared with TRBD1. V dropped 3 bases and J dropped 2; count of bases not matched to a gene: 8. Germline lookup yields CDR1 SGHRS and CDR2 YFSETQ. The CDR3 totals 16 residues. This CDR3 is CASSWGGTGVPYEQYF. CDR3 nucleotide sequence: TGCGCCAGCAGCTGGGGGGGGACAGGGGTCCCCTACGAGCAGTACTTC. The whole variable domain, filled in from reference TRBV5-1 and TRBJ2-7, reads KAGVTQTPRYLIKTRGQQVTLSCSPISGHRSVSWYQQTPGQGLQFLFEYFSETQRNKGNFPGRFSGRQFSNSRSEMNVSTLELGDSALYLCASSWGGTGVPYEQYFGPGTRLTVT.

This sequence joins TRBV6-1 and TRBJ1-3, with a tentative D call TRBD1 (6 bases). This CDR3 has 15 residues. Trimming removed 2 bases at V and 0 bases at J, with 8 bases between. Per the germline V gene, CDR1 is MNHNS and CDR2 is SASEGT. For the CDR3, the DNA is TGTGCCAGCAGTGAAACGACAGGCTCTGGAAACACCATATATTTT. It yields the protein CASSETTGSGNTIYF.

CDR3 nucleotide sequence: TGTGCCAGCAGCGCGCGGACAGGGACACAAGAGACCCAGTACTTC. Amino acids: CASSARTGTQETQYF. The chain combines TRBV7-3 with TRBJ2-5; 8 bases agree with TRBD1. CDR3 length: 15 residues. Germline trimming cut 5 bases from V and 2 bases from J; bases unmatched to any gene: 7. The germline CDR1 and CDR2 sequences are SGHTA and FQGTGA.

The chain employs TRBV6-5 and TRBJ1-4; 10 nucleotides line up with TRBD1. The CDR3 extends over 16 amino acids. V lost 4 bases to trimming and J lost 8 bases; unmatched junction nucleotides: 10. Germline V gene sequence: CDR1 MNHEY, CDR2 SVGAGI. The CDR3 loop is CASSSPGQGGTEKLFF. In DNA form, the CDR3 reads TGTGCCAGCAGTTCACCCGGACAGGGGGGAACGGAAAAACTGTTTTTT.

This clone was counted only a few times. The J gene is TRBJ1-2, the V gene TRBV19, with TRBD1 identical over 11 bases. Trimming took 4 bases from V and 4 from J; bases not matched to a gene: 5. Germline assignment: CDR1 LNHDA and CDR2 SQIVND (reference sequence). The CDR3 length is 15 residues. CDR3 nucleotide sequence: TGTGCCAGTAGTACGGGACAGGGGGTTTTCTATGGCTACACCTTC. Translating gives CASSTGQGVFYGYTF.

This clone was counted once. The chain couples TRBV5-1 to TRBJ2-3; TRBD1 aligns across 8 bases. The CDR3 contains 14 residues. The V gene's germline CDR1 is SGHRS and CDR2 YFSETQ. The trim removed 3 bases at V and 0 bases at J, leaving 0 bases unmatched. The CDR3 reads CASSWTGSTDTQYF. The DNA of the CDR3 is TGCGCCAGCAGCTGGACAGGGAGCACAGATACGCAGTATTTT.

The chain employs TRBV19 and TRBJ1-2; the D gene is possibly TRBD1 (6 bases). Germline V CDR1 and CDR2: LNHDA, SQIVND (reference sequence). The CDR3 runs to 14 residues. Trimming pared 7 bases from V and 6 bases from J, leaving 18 bases between. The CDR3 loop is CASTEKPPGDGYTF. In nucleotides, the CDR3 is TGTGCCAGTACCGAGAAACCTCCAGGGGATGGCTACACCTTC.

This chain uses TRBV19 with TRBJ1-1; unclear D gene. The CDR3 has 14 residues. Trimming pared 6 bases from V and 0 bases from J, leaving 11 bases between. Germline V gene sequence: CDR1 LNHDA, CDR2 SQIVND (reference sequence). The CDR3 is CASRPITVNTEAFF. CDR3 sequence (DNA): TGTGCCAGTAGACCTATAACGGTGAACACTGAAGCTTTCTTT.

The rearrangement links TRBV30 to TRBJ2-1; 10 positions agree with TRBD2. The V segment lost 2 bases and the J segment 9 bases; nucleotides outside the gene matches: 7. CDR1 and CDR2 from the germline V gene are GTSNPN and SVGIG (reference sequence). CDR3 length: 14 residues. The CDR3 coding sequence is TGTGCCTGGAGTAGAACTAGCGGGATAGTTGAGCAGTTCTTC. This codes for CAWSRTSGIVEQFF.

The chain links TRBV30 to TRBJ1-3; a possible D gene is TRBD1 (6 bases). CDR1 is GTSNPN, CDR2 SVGIG, per germline (reference sequence). The CDR3 extends over 15 amino acids. V lost 1 base, J lost 4 bases, and 14 bases lay in between. The chain's CDR3 is CAWSAGQSKGNTIYF. The CDR3 DNA follows: TGTGCCTGGAGTGCCGGACAGTCAAAAGGAAACACCATATATTTT.

The chain employs TRBV7-2 and TRBJ1-4; 9 positions match TRBD1. The germline V gene has CDR1 SGHTA and CDR2 FQGNSA. After removal of 5 bases from V and 7 bases from J, the junction contained 5 bases not matched to a gene. The CDR3 has 14 amino acids. The CDR3 protein is CASSPRDRVEKLFF. CDR3 sequence (DNA): TGTGCCAGCAGCCCCCGGGACAGGGTTGAAAAACTGTTTTTT.